The entry below describes one TCR beta chain. Its specificity is unknown. Clones were sequenced by immunoSEQ multiplex PCR, and TCRdb holds only the in-frame ones, with some missing. The data contain around 200,000 clones, more than 75% of them singletons. This sample is drawn from a study of cytotoxic CD8 clonotypes in ibrutinib-treated CLL. Study-wide context: Once treatment had gone on for a median of 12 months, range 6 to 36, response samples were drawn.

Study-wide points: Contraction or stability on treatment characterized the public clonotypes, which were uncommon.

Trimming took 3 bases from V and 1 from J, leaving 12 bases between them. The CDR3 length is 15 residues. The germline V gene has CDR1 LNHNV and CDR2 YYDKDF (reference sequence). This clonotype was obtained from a human donor with chronic lymphocytic leukemia. The V gene is TRBV15, the J gene TRBJ2-5, with a tentative D call TRBD1 (5 bases). The sample here was PBMCs, taken after 12 months of ibrutinib treatment. In DNA, the CDR3 is TGTGCCACCAGCAGGCACCAGGGATTCCAAGAGACCCAGTACTTC. This sequence encodes CATSRHQGFQETQYF. Full variable domain (missing parts from reference TRBV15 and TRBJ2-5): DAMVIQNPRYQVTQFGKPVTLSCSQTLNHNVMYWYQQKSSQAPKLLFHYYDKDFNNEADTPDNFQSRRPNTSFCFLDIRSPGLGDTAMYLCATSRHQGFQETQYFGPGTRLLVL.